This TCR beta chain was recorded in a study of T cell responses to AZD1222 COVID-19 vaccine. In regard to this clone: Its antigen is currently unknown.

Sequencing was performed with immunoSEQ multiplex PCR; in TCRdb, only in-frame clones are kept and a portion is missing. Here the sample spans 100,000 to 130,000 clones, roughly 89% being singletons. Overall study results and limits: Only a handful of individuals given AZD1222 were seropositive at baseline. As reported, nearly half of all spike-specific TCRs target variant regions that are unmutated. Clonal diversity was possibly underestimated, and the donors were mostly white British, with more females.

The CDR3 consists of 14 residues. Germline CDR1 is SGHTA and CDR2 is FQGNSA. Trimming left V 4 bases short and J 2 bases short, with 11 bases between. Sequences were derived from peripheral blood, sampled on day 0 of MenACWY control vaccination. This rearrangement joins TRBV7-2 to TRBJ1-2; D gene unclear. The TCR sequence derives from an adult in good health. The DNA of the CDR3 is TGTGCCAGCAGCTCTTTCCAGGCGAACTATGGCTACACCTTC. Protein sequence: CASSSFQANYGYTF.